This TCR beta chain was identified during a study of breast tumors, draining lymph nodes, adjacent tissues. The study, taken as a whole, reports: Data only fit, rather than demonstrated, lymph node origin of most tumor T cells. Tumor repertoires ranked between lymph nodes and nontumor tissue in diversity, with V and J gene preferences. Data fit most tumor T cells coming from lymph node, expanding in tumor. Tumor and nontumor repertoires were significantly more similar in luminal-like than in basal-like breast cancer.

This clonotype was observed at least ten times. Its antigen is as yet unknown. Each CDR3 protein gets one entry after TCRdb re-called the multiplex PCR reads with MiXCR. In the table there are about 200,000 distinct CDR3 sequences, 30% to 35% of which are singletons. The lymph nodes were axillary draining lymph nodes from breast cancer patients. Germline CDR1 is DFQATT and CDR2 is SNEGSKA (reference sequence). V shed 2 bases, J shed 4 bases, and the junction held 5 bases outside the gene matches. This CDR3 comprises 15 residues. The sequencing input was axillary lymph node tissue. The origin of this receptor is a female donor with breast cancer. Some clones in this sample may be carry-over from other donors' samples. The rearrangement uses TRBV20-1 and TRBJ2-3, with 11 nucleotides matching TRBD2. CDR3 sequence reads: CSARSSGGTSDTQYF. CDR3 in DNA: TGCAGTGCTAGATCTAGCGGGGGGACGTCAGATACGCAGTATTTT.